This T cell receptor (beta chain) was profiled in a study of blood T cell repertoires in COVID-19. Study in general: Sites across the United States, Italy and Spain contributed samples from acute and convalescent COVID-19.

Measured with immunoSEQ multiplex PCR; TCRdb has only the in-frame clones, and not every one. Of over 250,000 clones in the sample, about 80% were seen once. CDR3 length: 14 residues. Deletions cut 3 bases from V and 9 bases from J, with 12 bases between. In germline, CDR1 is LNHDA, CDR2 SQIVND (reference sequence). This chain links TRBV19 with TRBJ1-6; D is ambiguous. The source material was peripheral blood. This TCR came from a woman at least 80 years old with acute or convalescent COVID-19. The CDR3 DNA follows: TGTGCCAGTAGTATCGTCGGGGTGGGTTCACCCCTCCACTTT. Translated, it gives CASSIVGVGSPLHF.